The clone carrying this T cell receptor beta chain was observed a few times. The sample is drawn from a study of blood T cell repertoires in COVID-19. Study context: T cells, B-cell-depleted T cells, or PBMCs provided the cDNA or gDNA that served as material.

In the original workflow: Reference gene primers were amplified, and this amplification served to estimate nucleated cell counts. TCRdb's table, derived via immunoSEQ multiplex PCR, lists solely in-frame clones and lacks some. V, J and clone size are those of that table, while D and trimming were read from the DNA. The sample yields almost 200,000 clones, over 80% seen once. Germline V gene lookup returns CDR1 MDHEN and CDR2 SYDVKM. The CDR3 is 14 residues long. J gave up 3 bases and V 7 bases, and 9 bases lay outside the gene matches. Seattle researchers signed up patients amid active infection and tracked them longitudinally.

Input material: peripheral blood. The chain is built from TRBV28 and TRBJ2-7; 7 nucleotides align to TRBD1. This clonotype originated in a man between 60 and 75 years old with COVID-19, enrolled during active disease. The CDR3 spells CASTRGDRIYEQYF. The CDR3 region has the DNA TGTGCCAGCACCCGAGGGGACAGAATCTACGAGCAGTACTTC.